This TCR beta chain was found in a study of T-cell reconstitution after alpha-beta-depleted transplantation in children. Study-wide results and limits: Where some patients showed high TCRbeta diversity at day 60, it came from recipient T cells and thymic progenitors that had survived.

As for this clonotype: Its matching antigen is unknown.

The library targeted TCRbeta and was prepared with unique molecular identifiers. One entry per CDR3 protein, called by TCRdb with MiXCR from the PCR reads. Of about 980,000 distinct CDR3 sequences in the sample, roughly 29% were seen once. Germline values: CDR1 MNHNS, CDR2 SASEGT. V trimming: 8 bases; J trimming: 3 bases; junction bases outside the gene matches: 9. The CDR3 is 17 residues long. This clonotype originated in a boy in the first two years of life who had a stem cell transplant for SCID, so the T cells may come from the graft donor. The sequencing used PBMCs, mostly from graft donor cells, collected 360 days after TCRalphabeta/CD19-depleted stem cell transplant. The gene calls are TRBV6-1 and TRBJ2-4, with TRBD2 identical over 14 bases. This CDR3 is CASGRLAGGQGKNIQYF. Written as DNA, the CDR3 is TGTGCCAGCGGAAGACTAGCGGGGGGGCAGGGCAAAAACATTCAGTACTTC.